This entry lists 16 T cell receptor beta chains sequenced from one sample in a study of T cells after yellow fever vaccination. TCRdb recomputed calls from the 5' RACE reads with MiXCR, one row per CDR3 protein. The sample lists just under 600,000 distinct CDR3 sequences; roughly 13% were seen once. The specimen comprised PBMCs, sampled on the day of the yellow fever booster vaccination. These receptors came from a man aged 30 to 39 who received the YFV17D yellow fever vaccine.

The chain joins TRBV5-1 to TRBJ2-5, with D possibly TRBD2 on 6 matching bases. The germline CDR1 and CDR2 sequences are SGHRS and YFSETQ. The V end lost 5 bases, the J end lost 5 bases, and 19 bases lay between the germline ends. The CDR3 sequence is 15 residues long. CDR3 region: CASRRGGDPRETQYF. Here the CDR3 DNA reads TGCGCCAGCAGGAGGGGCGGGGACCCTCGGGAGACCCAGTACTTC.

The rearrangement uses TRBV20-1 and TRBJ2-5; 7 positions agree with TRBD2. The trim removed 4 bases at V and 2 bases at J, leaving 4 bases unmatched. CDR3 length: 13 amino acids. Germline V CDR1 and CDR2: DFQATT, SNEGSKA (reference sequence). CDR3 amino acids: CSANGRTQETQYF. As DNA, the CDR3 is TGCAGTGCTAACGGGAGGACGCAAGAGACCCAGTACTTC.

The chain is built from TRBV20-1 and TRBJ2-5, with D maybe TRBD1 (6 bases). Germline V lookup: CDR1 DFQATT, CDR2 SNEGSKA (reference sequence). Trimming stripped 5 bases from V and 1 base from J, with 11 bases between. This CDR3 contains 13 residues. CDR3 in amino acids: CSAADSTQETQYF. DNA of the CDR3: TGCAGTGCTGCGGACAGTACCCAAGAGACCCAGTACTTC.

The sample holds many counts of this clonotype. The rearrangement links TRBV27 to TRBJ2-3, with a tentative D call TRBD2 (5 bases). The germline CDR1 and CDR2 sequences are MNHEY and SMNVEV (reference sequence). This CDR3 spans 13 amino acids. V gave up 4 bases and J gave up 7 bases, with 12 bases separating them. As DNA, the CDR3 is TGTGCCAGCAGTTCCCCGCCGGGAAATACGCAGTATTTT. Residues: CASSSPPGNTQYF.

In this sample, this clonotype turned up a few times. V is TRBV11-1 and J is TRBJ2-7, with TRBD2 matching 11 bases. V lost 5 bases and J lost 3; bases outside the gene matches: 15. Germline lookup yields CDR1 SGHAT and CDR2 FQDESV (reference sequence). This CDR3 is 18 amino acids long. CDR3 residues: CASSDRQGGTSGDYEQYF. CDR3 sequence (DNA): TGTGCCAGCAGCGATCGACAGGGGGGGACTAGCGGAGACTACGAGCAGTACTTC.

The table lists this clonotype with a few counts. The chain recombines TRBV20-1 with TRBJ2-5; tentative D call: TRBD1 (5 bases). Germline V gene sequence: CDR1 DFQATT, CDR2 SNEGSKA (reference sequence). Deletions cut 1 base from V and 2 bases from J, with 8 bases between. The CDR3 is 13 amino acids. For the CDR3, the DNA is TGCAGTGCTAGAGTGGCAGGGCAAGAGACCCAGTACTTC. It codes for CSARVAGQETQYF.

A few counts support this clonotype. At one boundary the junction diverges from the germline segment, which might be a read error. V gene TRBV6-2 or TRBV6-3 combines with J gene TRBJ2-7; D may be TRBD1 or TRBD2 (5 bases each). This CDR3 is built from 12 residues. Germline V gene lookup returns CDR1 MNHEY and CDR2 SVGEGT. CDR3 DNA: TGTGCCAGCAGCGGTAAGCCGGGACGGGACGACTTC. This gives the protein CASSGKPGRDDF.

This rearrangement joins TRBV29-1 to TRBJ2-7; TRBD2 agrees at 12 bases. Trimming at V came to 5 bases and at J to 2 bases, leaving 1 base not matched to a gene. The CDR3 spans 13 residues. Germline V gene lookup returns CDR1 SQVTM and CDR2 ANQGSEA. CDR3 residues: CSVLAGGTYEQYF. The CDR3 DNA is TGCAGCGTTCTAGCGGGAGGGACCTACGAGCAGTACTTC.

This clonotype was detected ten times or more. The CDR3 here is CSARDGRDSNEQFF. Written as DNA, the CDR3 is TGCAGTGCTAGAGACGGGAGGGACAGCAATGAGCAGTTCTTC. The chain links TRBV20-1 to TRBJ2-1, with D perhaps matching TRBD2 (8 bases). Germline CDR1 DFQATT, CDR2 SNEGSKA (reference sequence). Trimming pared 0 bases from V and 6 bases from J, leaving 12 bases between. The CDR3 extends over 14 amino acids.

This chain links TRBV6-1 with TRBJ2-5; D gene ambiguous. The germline V gene has CDR1 MNHNS and CDR2 SASEGT. The CDR3 runs to 14 residues. Trimming removed 6 bases at V and 5 bases at J, with 16 bases between. CDR3 coding DNA: TGTGCCAGCAGCTCGGACGGAAAGTGGGAGACCCAGTACTTC. Its translation: CASSSDGKWETQYF.

This clonotype was seen a few times. This chain uses TRBV6-5 with TRBJ2-1, with 7 bases lining up with TRBD1. Germline-derived CDR1 and CDR2 are MNHEY and SVGAGI. This CDR3 region has 16 residues. V shed 0 bases and J 8 bases; nucleotides not matched to a gene: 10. The CDR3, as DNA: TGTGCCAGCAGTTACTCGAGGGGGCGCCTCGAGGATGAGCAGTTCTTC. As protein: CASSYSRGRLEDEQFF.

This clonotype was seen at least ten times. The V and J genes are TRBV5-1 and TRBJ2-2; weak D call: TRBD1 (6 bases). Germline V gene sequence: CDR1 SGHRS, CDR2 YFSETQ. The CDR3 is made up of 15 amino acids. V gave up 3 bases and J gave up 6 bases, with 15 bases separating them. For the CDR3, the DNA is TGCGCCAGCAGCTGGCGGACAGTGAGAGCCGGGGAGCTGTTTTTT. Its translation is CASSWRTVRAGELFF.

This clonotype was detected only a few times. V gene TRBV29-1 combines with J gene TRBJ1-4; no clear D. Germline loops: CDR1 SQVTM, CDR2 ANQGSEA. This CDR3 is built from 14 residues. Trimming shortened V by 2 bases and J by 5 bases, and 12 bases separated the two germline ends. CDR3 sequence reads: CSVELAVSNEKLFF. The CDR3 nucleotides read TGCAGCGTTGAACTGGCGGTTTCAAATGAAAAACTGTTTTTT.

The chain has TRBV27 and TRBJ2-1; D may be TRBD1 (6 bases). Between the trimmed V and J ends, which lost 5 bases and 3 bases, there was a span of 20 bases. Germline lookup yields CDR1 MNHEY and CDR2 SMNVEV (reference sequence). This CDR3 has 17 amino acids. CDR3 protein: CASSPQPGRGSYNEQFF. DNA for the CDR3: TGTGCCAGCAGTCCCCAACCCGGCAGGGGCAGCTACAATGAGCAGTTCTTC.

V and J are TRBV5-1 and TRBJ2-1, with TRBD2 as a possible D gene (7 bases). Germline V gene lookup returns CDR1 SGHRS and CDR2 YFSETQ. The CDR3 consists of 11 residues. V was clipped by 4 bases and J by 14 bases, with 13 bases between them. The CDR3 DNA follows: TGCGCCAGCAGCCGGGGGCGGGAGAAGTTCTTC. The encoded protein is CASSRGREKFF. Complete variable domain (other parts from reference TRBV5-1 and TRBJ2-1): KAGVTQTPRYLIKTRGQQVTLSCSPISGHRSVSWYQQTPGQGLQFLFEYFSETQRNKGNFPGRFSGRQFSNSRSEMNVSTLELGDSALYLCASSRGREKFFGPGTRLTVL.

This clonotype was detected only a few times. The chain is built from TRBV6-1 and TRBJ2-7, with 9 bases lining up with TRBD1. Germline CDR1 and CDR2: MNHNS and SASEGT. This CDR3 is 14 amino acids long. The ends lost 7 bases at V and 3 bases at J; junction bases unmatched: 7. The CDR3 spells CASTPGQGFYEQYF. The CDR3 coding sequence is TGTGCCAGCACCCCGGGACAGGGCTTCTACGAGCAGTACTTC.